This T cell receptor (beta chain) was retrieved from a study of early T cells in non-severe SARS-CoV-2 infection. Turning to the study itself: The study sequenced bulk RNA from unsorted whole blood, with chains unpaired. Notes on the study in general: Clonotype matching in VDJdb favored anti-spike CD8 responses and did not capture private and CD4 specificities.

Individual cDNA molecules received unique molecular identifiers. Each CDR3 protein is one row after TCRdb ran MiXCR on the 5' RACE reads. The data show 50,000 to 75,000 distinct CDR3 sequences, 7% to 10% seen once. On this clonotype itself: Its specificity is unknown.

The CDR3 has 16 residues. The ends lost 0 bases at V and 6 bases at J; junction bases unmatched: 5. CDR1 is SGHRS, CDR2 YFSETQ, per germline. The TCR comes from an adult who was a healthcare worker with PCR-confirmed SARS-CoV-2 infection or an uninfected control (not recorded which). This chain joins TRBV5-1 and TRBJ2-2, with TRBD2 matching over 10 bases. Here the sequenced sample was whole blood, taken at baseline. CDR3 nucleotides: TGCGCCAGCAGCTTGGTCGCTAGCGGGAGTGCCGGGGAGCTGTTTTTT. As protein: CASSLVASGSAGELFF.